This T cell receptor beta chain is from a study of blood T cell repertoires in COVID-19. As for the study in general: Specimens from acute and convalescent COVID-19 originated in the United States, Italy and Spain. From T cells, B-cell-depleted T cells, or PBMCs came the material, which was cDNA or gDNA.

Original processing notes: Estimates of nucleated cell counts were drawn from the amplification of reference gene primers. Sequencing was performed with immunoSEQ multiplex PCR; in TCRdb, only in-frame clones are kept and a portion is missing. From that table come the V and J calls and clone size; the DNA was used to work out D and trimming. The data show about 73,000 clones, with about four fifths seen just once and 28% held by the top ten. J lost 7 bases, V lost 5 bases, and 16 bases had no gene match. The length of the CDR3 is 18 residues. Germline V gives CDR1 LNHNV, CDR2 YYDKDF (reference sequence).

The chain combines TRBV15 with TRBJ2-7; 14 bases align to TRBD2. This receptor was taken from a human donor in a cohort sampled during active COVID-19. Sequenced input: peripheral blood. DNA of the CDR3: TGTGCCACCAGCTCCCGACTAGCGGGGGGGCCTGCTACTCTTGAGCAGTACTTC. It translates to CATSSRLAGGPATLEQYF.